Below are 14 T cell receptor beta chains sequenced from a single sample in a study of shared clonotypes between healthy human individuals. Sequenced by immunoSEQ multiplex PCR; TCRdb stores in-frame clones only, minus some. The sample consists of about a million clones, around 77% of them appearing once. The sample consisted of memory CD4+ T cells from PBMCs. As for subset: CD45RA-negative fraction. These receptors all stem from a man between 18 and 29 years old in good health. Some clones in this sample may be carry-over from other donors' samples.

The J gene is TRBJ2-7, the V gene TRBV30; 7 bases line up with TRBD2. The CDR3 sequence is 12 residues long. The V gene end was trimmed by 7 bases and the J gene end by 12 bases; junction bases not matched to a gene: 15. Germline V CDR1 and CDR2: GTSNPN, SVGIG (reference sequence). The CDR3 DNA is TGTGCCTCGGACTTGACTAGCAGTTTTCGGTACTTC. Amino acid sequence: CASDLTSSFRYF.

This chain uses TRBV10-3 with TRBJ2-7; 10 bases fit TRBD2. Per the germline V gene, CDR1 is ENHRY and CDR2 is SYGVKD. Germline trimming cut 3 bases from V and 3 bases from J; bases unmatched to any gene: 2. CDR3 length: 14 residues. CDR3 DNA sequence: TGTGCCATCAGTGATTCTAGCGGGAGCTACGAGCAGTACTTC. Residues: CAISDSSGSYEQYF.

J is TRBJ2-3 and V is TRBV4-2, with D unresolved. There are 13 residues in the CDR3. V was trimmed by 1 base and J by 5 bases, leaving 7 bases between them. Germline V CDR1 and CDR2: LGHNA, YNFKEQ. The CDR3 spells CASSQGAKDTQYF. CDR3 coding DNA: TGTGCCAGCAGCCAAGGGGCGAAAGATACGCAGTATTTT.

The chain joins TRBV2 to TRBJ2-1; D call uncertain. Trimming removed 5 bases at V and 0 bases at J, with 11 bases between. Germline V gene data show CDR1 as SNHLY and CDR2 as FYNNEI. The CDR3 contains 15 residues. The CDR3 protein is CASSPRATSYNEQFF. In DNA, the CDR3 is TGTGCCAGCAGTCCTAGGGCGACCTCCTACAATGAGCAGTTCTTC.

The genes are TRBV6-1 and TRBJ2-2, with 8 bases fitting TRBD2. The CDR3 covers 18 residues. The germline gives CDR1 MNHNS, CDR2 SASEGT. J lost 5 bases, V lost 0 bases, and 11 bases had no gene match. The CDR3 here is CASSEALRAGVGTGELFF. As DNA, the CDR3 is TGTGCCAGCAGTGAAGCTCTTAGAGCGGGAGTTGGGACCGGGGAGCTGTTTTTT.

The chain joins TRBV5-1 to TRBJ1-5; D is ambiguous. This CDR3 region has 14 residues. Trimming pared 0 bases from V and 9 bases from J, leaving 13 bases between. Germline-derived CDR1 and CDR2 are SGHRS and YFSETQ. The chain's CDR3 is CASSLEPRAWPQHF. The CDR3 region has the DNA TGCGCCAGCAGCTTGGAACCGAGGGCTTGGCCCCAGCATTTT. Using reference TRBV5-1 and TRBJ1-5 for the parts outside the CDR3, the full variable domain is KAGVTQTPRYLIKTRGQQVTLSCSPISGHRSVSWYQQTPGQGLQFLFEYFSETQRNKGNFPGRFSGRQFSNSRSEMNVSTLELGDSALYLCASSLEPRAWPQHFGDGTRLSIL.

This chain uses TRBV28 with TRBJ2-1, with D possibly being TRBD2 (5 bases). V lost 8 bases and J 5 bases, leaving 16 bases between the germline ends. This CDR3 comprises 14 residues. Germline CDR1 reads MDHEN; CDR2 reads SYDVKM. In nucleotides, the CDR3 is TGTGCCAGCCGGGGATTCCTGTCCCACAATGAGCAGTTCTTC. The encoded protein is CASRGFLSHNEQFF.

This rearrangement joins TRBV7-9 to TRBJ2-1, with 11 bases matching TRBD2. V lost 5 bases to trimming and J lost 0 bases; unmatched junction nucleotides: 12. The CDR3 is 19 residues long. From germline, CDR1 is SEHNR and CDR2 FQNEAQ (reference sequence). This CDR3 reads CASSPGTSGISLSYNEQFF. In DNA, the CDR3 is TGTGCCAGCAGCCCAGGGACTAGCGGAATTTCTCTCTCCTACAATGAGCAGTTCTTC.

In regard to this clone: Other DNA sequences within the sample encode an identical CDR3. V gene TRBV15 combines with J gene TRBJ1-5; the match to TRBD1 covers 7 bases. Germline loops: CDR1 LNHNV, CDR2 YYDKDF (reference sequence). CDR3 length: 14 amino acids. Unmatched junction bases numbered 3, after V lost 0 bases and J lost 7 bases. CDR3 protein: CATSRDQGDQPQHF. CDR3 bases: TGTGCCACCAGCAGAGATCAGGGGGACCAGCCCCAGCATTTT.

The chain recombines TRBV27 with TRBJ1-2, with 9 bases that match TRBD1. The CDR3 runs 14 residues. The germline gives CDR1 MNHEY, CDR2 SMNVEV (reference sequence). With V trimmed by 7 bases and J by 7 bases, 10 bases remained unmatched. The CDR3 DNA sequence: TGTGCCAGCAAGTCCACAGGGGGCAGACGTGGCTACACCTTC. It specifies CASKSTGGRRGYTF.

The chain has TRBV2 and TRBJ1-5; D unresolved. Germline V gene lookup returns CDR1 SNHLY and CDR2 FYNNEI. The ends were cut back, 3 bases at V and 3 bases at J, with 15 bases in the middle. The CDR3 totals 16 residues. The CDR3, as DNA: TGTGCCAGCAGTGACGGTAGAGGTAACGACAATCAGCCCCAGCATTTT. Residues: CASSDGRGNDNQPQHF.

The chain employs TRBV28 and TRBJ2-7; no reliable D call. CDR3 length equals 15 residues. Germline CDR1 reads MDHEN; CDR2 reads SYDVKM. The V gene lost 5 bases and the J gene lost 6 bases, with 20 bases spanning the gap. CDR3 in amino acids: CASSLPRWRRFEQYF. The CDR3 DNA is TGTGCCAGCAGTCTCCCACGGTGGAGAAGGTTCGAGCAGTACTTC.

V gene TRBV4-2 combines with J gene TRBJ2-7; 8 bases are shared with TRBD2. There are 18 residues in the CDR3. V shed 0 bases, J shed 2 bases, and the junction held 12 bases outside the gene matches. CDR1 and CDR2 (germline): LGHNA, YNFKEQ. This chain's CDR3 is CASSQDSPRKREPYEQYF. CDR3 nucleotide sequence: TGTGCCAGCAGCCAAGATAGCCCCCGTAAGCGGGAGCCCTACGAGCAGTACTTC.

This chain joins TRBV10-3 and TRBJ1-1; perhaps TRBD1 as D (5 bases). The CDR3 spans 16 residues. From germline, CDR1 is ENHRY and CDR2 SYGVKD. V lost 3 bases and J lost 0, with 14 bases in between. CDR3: CAISDRAQALNTEAFF. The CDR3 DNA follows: TGTGCCATCAGTGACAGGGCTCAAGCGTTGAACACTGAAGCTTTCTTT.